This T cell receptor (beta chain) was sequenced in a study of beta chain features in type 1 diabetes. The germline V gene encodes CDR1 ENHRY and CDR2 SYGVKD. This CDR3 is 15 amino acids long. Germline trimming cut 6 bases from V and 4 bases from J; bases unmatched to any gene: 6. cDNA synthesis used the whole RNA isolate, giving expressed TCRB sequences. Profiled with immunoSEQ multiplex PCR; TCRdb holds only in-frame clones, not every one. The sample includes a few hundred thousand clones, 13% to 15% of them seen just once. The TCR originated in a man aged 30 to 39 in good health. The genes are TRBV10-3 and TRBJ2-3, with 11 bases identical to TRBD1. What was sequenced was central memory CD4+ T cells from blood. CDR3 nucleotide sequence: TGTGCCATCAGCAACCGGGACAGGGGGTCAGATACGCAGTATTTT. The encoded protein is CAISNRDRGSDTQYF.